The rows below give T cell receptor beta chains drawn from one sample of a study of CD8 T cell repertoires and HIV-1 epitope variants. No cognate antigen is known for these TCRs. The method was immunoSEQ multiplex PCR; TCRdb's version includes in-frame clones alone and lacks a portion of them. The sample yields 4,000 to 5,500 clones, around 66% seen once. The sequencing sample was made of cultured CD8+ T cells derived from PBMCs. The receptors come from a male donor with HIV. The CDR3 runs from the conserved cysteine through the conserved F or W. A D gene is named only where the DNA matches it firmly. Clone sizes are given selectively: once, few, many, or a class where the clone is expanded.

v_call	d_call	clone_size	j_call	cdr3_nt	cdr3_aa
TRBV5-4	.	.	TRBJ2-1	TGTGCCAGCAGCTTGGGCGGAGGGGGCTACAATGAGCAGTTCTTC	CASSLGGGGYNEQFF
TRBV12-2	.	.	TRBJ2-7	TGTGCAAGTCGCTTATCCCAGGCTAGCGGGAGTTACGAGCAGTACTTC	CASRLSQASGSYEQYF
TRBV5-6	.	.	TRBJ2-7	TGTGCCAGCAGCTTGGCCGGGGGAGAGCAGTACTTC	CASSLAGGEQYF
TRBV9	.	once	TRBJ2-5	TGTGCCAGCAGCGTAGGGGGACGTATGCAAGAGACCCAGTACTTC	CASSVGGRMQETQYF
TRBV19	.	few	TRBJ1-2	TGTGCCAGCTCTCAGGGCTATGGCTACACCTTC	CASSQGYGYTF
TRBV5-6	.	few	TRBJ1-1	TGTGCCAGCAGCGGGACATTGAACACTGAAGCTTTCTTT	CASSGTLNTEAFF
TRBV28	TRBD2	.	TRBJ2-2	TGTGCCAGCAGAATCGGGACTAGCCTCGCCGGGGAGCTGTTTTTT	CASRIGTSLAGELFF
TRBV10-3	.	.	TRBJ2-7	TGTGCCATCAGTGCAGGGCAGGAAGTCTACGAGCAGTACTTC	CAISAGQEVYEQYF
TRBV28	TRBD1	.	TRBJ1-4	TGTGCCAGCAGCGTGACAGGGGGAATTGAAAAACTGTTTTTT	CASSVTGGIEKLFF
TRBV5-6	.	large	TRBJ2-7	TGTGCCAGCAGCGACTCGACAGTTACCTACGAGCAGTACTTC	CASSDSTVTYEQYF
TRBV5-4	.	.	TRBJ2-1	TGTGCCAGCAGCGTGTGGTCACTAGAAGACAATGAGCAGTTCTTC	CASSVWSLEDNEQFF
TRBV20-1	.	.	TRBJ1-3	TGCAGTGCCCACTCGCGGAACACCATATATTTT	CSAHSRNTIYF
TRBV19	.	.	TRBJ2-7	TGTGCCAGCCGGGACATTTTCTCCTACGAGCAGTACTTC	CASRDIFSYEQYF
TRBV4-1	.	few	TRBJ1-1	TGCGCCAGCAGCCAAGATGTTGGGCAGGGGAACACTGAAGCTTTCTTT	CASSQDVGQGNTEAFF
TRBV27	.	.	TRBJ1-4	TGTGCCAGCAGTTTACGGCCCCCGGGGGGAGACCTTAATGAAAAACTGTTTTTT	CASSLRPPGGDLNEKLFF
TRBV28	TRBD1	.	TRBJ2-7	TGTGCCAGCAGTCAAACCGGGACAGACCTCTACGAGCAGTACTTC	CASSQTGTDLYEQYF
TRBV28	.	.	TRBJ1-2	TGTGCCAGCAGTTTTGAGCTCGCTAACTATGGCTACACCTTC	CASSFELANYGYTF
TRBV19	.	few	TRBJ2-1	TGTGCCAGTAGTCACGGGGGCCTCAATGAGCAGTTCTTC	CASSHGGLNEQFF
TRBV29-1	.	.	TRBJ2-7	TGCAGCGTTGATTTCCAGCCTCTCTCCTACGAGCAGTACTTC	CSVDFQPLSYEQYF
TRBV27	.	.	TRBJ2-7	TGTGCCAGCGCCTCGGGACCCGACGGGAGACAATACGAGCAGTACTTC	CASASGPDGRQYEQYF
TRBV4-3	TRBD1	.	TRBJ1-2	TGCGCCAGCAGCCATTCCGGGACAGGGGAGTCCTATGGCTACACCTTC	CASSHSGTGESYGYTF
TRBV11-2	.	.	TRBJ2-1	TGTGCCAGCAGCTTAGATCTGGGGAGCCCGTACAATGAGCAGTTCTTC	CASSLDLGSPYNEQFF
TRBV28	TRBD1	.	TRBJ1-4	TGTGCCAGCAGTACGGACAGGGATGATCATGAAAAACTGTTTTTT	CASSTDRDDHEKLFF
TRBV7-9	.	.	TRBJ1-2	TGTGCCAGCAGCTTTTACGCCCCATATGGCCACACCTTC	CASSFYAPYGHTF
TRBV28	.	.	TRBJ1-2	TGTGCCAGCAGTTTAATCTCTGGCTATGGCTACACCTTC	CASSLISGYGYTF
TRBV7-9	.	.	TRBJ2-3	TGTGCCAGCAGCTTAGTAGATACGCAGTATTTT	CASSLVDTQYF
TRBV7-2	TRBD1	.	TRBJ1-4	TGTGCCAGCAGCTTAACCTTGGACAGGAATGAAAAACTGTTTTTT	CASSLTLDRNEKLFF
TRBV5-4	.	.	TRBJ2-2	TGTGCCAGCAGCATGAGAGGCGGGGCCGGGGAGCTGTTTTTT	CASSMRGGAGELFF
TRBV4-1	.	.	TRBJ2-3	TGCGCCAGCAGCCAAGATCCCTGGGGACTCCCCACAGATACGCAGTATTTT	CASSQDPWGLPTDTQYF
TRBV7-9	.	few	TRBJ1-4	TGTGCCAGCAGCTTAACACAGGCAACTAATGAAAAACTGTTTTTT	CASSLTQATNEKLFF
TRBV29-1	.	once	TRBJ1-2	TGCAGCGTTAACGACCGTGACTATGGCTACACCTTC	CSVNDRDYGYTF